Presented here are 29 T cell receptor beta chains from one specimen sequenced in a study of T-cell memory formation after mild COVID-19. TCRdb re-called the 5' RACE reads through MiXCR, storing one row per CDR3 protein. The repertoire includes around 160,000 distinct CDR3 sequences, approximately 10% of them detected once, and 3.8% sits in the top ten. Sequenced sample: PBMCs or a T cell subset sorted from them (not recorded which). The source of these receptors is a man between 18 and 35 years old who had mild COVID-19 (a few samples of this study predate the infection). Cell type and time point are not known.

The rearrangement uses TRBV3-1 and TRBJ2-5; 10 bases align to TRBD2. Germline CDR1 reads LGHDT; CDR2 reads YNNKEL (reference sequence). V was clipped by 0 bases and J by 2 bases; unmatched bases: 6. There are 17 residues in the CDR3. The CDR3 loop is CASSQDWRTSGQETQYF. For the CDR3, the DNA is TGTGCCAGCAGCCAAGACTGGAGGACTAGCGGACAAGAGACCCAGTACTTC.

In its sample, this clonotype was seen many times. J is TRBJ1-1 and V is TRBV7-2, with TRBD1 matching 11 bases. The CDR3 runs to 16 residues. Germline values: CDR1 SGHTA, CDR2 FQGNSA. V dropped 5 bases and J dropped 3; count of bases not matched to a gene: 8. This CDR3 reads CASSVSGQGADTEAFF. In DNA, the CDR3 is TGTGCCAGCAGCGTCTCCGGACAGGGGGCAGACACTGAAGCTTTCTTT.

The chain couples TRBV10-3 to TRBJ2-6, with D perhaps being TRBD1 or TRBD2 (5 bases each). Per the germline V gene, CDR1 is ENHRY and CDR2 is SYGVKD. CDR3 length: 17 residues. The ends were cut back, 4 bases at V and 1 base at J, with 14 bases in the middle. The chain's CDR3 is CAISVRGARSGANVLTF. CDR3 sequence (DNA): TGTGCCATCAGTGTTAGAGGGGCGCGATCTGGGGCCAACGTCCTGACTTTC.

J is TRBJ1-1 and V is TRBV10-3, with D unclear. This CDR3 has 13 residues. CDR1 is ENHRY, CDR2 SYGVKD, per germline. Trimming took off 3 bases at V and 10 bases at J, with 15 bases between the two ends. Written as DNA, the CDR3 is TGTGCCATCAGTGAAATAATTGGGAATCCAGCTTTCTTT. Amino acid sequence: CAISEIIGNPAFF.

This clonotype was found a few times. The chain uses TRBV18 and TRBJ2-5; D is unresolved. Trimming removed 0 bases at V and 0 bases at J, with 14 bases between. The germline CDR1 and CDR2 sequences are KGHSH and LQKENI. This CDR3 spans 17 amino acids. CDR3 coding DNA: TGTGCCAGCTCACCACCGCACCCTACCTCGTACCAAGAGACCCAGTACTTC. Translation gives CASSPPHPTSYQETQYF.

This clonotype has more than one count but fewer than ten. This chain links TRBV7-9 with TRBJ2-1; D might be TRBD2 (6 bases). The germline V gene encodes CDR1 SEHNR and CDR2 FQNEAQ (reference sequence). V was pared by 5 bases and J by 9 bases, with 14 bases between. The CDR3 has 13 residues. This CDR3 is CASSLNSGGEQFF. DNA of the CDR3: TGTGCCAGCAGCCTAAACTCCGGGGGTGAGCAGTTCTTC. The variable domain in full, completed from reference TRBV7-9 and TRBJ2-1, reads DTGVSQNPRHKITKRGQNVTFRCDPISEHNRLYWYRQTLGQGPEFLTYFQNEAQLEKSRLLSDRFSAERPKGSFSTLEIQRTEQGDSAMYLCASSLNSGGEQFFGPGTRLTVL.

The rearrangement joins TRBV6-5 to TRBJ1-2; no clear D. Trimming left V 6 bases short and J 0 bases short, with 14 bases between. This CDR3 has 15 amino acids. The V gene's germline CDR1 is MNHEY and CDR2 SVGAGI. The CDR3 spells CASRPYRGANYGYTF. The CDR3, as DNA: TGTGCCAGCAGACCCTACCGGGGAGCTAACTATGGCTACACCTTC.

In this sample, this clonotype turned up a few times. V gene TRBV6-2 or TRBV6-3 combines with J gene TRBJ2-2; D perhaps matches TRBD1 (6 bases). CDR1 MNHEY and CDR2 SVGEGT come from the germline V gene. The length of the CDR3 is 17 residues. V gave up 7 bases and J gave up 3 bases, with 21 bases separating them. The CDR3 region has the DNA TGTGCCAGCAAATCCCGGTCCAGAGACAGGTACACCGGGGAGCTGTTTTTT. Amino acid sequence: CASKSRSRDRYTGELFF.

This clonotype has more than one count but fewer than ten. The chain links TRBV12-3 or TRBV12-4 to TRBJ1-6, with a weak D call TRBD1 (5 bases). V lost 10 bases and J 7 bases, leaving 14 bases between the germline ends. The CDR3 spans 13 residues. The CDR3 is CATTGTWNSPLHF. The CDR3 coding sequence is TGTGCCACTACCGGGACGTGGAATTCACCCCTCCACTTT.

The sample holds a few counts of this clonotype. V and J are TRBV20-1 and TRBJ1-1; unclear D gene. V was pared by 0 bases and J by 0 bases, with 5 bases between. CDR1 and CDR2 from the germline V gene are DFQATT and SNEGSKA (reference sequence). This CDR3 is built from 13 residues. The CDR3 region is CSARDTMNTEAFF. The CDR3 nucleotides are TGCAGTGCTAGAGATACCATGAACACTGAAGCTTTCTTT.

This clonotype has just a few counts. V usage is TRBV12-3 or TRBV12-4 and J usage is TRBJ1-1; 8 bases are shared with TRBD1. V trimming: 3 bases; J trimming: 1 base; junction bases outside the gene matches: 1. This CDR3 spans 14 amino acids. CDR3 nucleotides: TGTGCCAGCAGTTTTCAGGGGGCGAACACTGAAGCTTTCTTT. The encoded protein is CASSFQGANTEAFF.

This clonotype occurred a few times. In DNA, the CDR3 is TGCGCCAGCAGCTTCACACCCACTAGCGCAGATACGCAGTATTTT. Translation: CASSFTPTSADTQYF. The chain links TRBV5-1 to TRBJ2-3, with 7 bases aligning to TRBD2. The germline CDR1 and CDR2 sequences are SGHRS and YFSETQ. The CDR3 is 15 amino acids. V shed 2 bases and J 4 bases; nucleotides not matched to a gene: 7.

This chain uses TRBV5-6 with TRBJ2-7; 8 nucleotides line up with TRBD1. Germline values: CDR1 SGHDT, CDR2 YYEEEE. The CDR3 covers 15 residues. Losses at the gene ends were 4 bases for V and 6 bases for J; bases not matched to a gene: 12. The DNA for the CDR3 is TGTGCCAGCAGCGCCACCCGGGACAGGTATGGCGAGCAGTACGTC. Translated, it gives CASSATRDRYGEQYV.

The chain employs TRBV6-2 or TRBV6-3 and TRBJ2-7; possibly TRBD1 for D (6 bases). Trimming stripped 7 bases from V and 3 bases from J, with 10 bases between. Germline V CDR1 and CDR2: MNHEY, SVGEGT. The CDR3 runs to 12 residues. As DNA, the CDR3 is TGTGCCAGCAATCACAGGGACTACGAGCAGTACTTC. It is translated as CASNHRDYEQYF.

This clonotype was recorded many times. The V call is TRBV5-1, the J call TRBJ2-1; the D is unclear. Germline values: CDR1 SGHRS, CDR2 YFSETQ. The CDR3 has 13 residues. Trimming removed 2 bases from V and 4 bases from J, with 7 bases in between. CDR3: CASSFGGYNEQFF. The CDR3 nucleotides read TGCGCCAGCAGCTTTGGTGGGTACAATGAGCAGTTCTTC.

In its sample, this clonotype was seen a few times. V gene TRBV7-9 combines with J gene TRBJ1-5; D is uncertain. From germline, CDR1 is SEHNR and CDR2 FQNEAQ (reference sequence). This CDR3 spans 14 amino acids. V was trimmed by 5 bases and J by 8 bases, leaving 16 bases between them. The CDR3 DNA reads TGTGCCAGCAGCCCCTGGTCCCCTGGAAAGCCCCAGCATTTT. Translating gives CASSPWSPGKPQHF.

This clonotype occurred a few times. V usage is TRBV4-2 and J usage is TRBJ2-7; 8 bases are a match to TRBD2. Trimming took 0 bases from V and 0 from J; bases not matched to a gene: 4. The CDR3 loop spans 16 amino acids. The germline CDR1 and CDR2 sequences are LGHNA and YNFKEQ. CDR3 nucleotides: TGTGCCAGCAGCCAAGATCGGGGGGGAAGCTCCTACGAGCAGTACTTC. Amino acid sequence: CASSQDRGGSSYEQYF.

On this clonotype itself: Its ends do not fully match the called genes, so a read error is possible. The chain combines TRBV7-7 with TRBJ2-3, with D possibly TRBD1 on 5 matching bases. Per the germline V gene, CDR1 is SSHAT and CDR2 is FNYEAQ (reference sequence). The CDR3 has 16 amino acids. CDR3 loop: CASSLGANHFTDTQYF. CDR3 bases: TGTGCTAGCAGCTTAGGGGCTAACCACTTCACAGATACGCAGTATTTT. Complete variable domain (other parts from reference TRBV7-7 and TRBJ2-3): GAGVSQSPRYKVTKRGQDVTLRCDPISSHATLYWYQQALGQGPEFLTYFNYEAQPDKSGLPSDRFSAERPEGSISTLTIQRTEQRDSAMYRCASSLGANHFTDTQYFGPGTRLTVL.

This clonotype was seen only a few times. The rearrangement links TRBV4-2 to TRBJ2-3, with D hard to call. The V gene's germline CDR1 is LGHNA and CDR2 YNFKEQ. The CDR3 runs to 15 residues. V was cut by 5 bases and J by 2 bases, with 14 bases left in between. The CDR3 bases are TGTGCCAGCAGCTGGAGTCGTTCCTACACAGATACGCAGTATTTT. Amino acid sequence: CASSWSRSYTDTQYF.

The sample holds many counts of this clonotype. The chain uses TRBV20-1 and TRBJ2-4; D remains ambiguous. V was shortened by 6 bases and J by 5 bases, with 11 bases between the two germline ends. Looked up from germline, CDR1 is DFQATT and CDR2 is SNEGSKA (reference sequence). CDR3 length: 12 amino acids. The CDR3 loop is CSAPLSQNIQYF. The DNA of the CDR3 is TGCAGTGCGCCCCTGTCCCAAAACATTCAGTACTTC.

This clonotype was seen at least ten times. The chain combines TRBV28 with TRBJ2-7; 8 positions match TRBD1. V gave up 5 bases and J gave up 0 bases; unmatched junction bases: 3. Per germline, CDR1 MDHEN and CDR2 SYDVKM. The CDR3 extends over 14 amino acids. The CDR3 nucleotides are TGTGCCAGCAGTCCAGGGGGCAGCTCCTACGAGCAGTACGTC. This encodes CASSPGGSSYEQYV.

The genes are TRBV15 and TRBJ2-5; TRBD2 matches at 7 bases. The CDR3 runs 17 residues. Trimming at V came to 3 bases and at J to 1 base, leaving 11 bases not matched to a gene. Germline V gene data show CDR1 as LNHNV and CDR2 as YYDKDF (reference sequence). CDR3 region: CATSRGPSGTTQETQYF. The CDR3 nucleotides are TGTGCCACCAGCAGGGGTCCATCCGGGACTACCCAAGAGACCCAGTACTTC.

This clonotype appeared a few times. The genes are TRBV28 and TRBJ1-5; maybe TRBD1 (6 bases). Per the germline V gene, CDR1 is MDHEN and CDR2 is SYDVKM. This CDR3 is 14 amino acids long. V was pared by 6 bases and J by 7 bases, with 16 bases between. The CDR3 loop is CASRLRGIEQPQHF. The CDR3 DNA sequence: TGTGCCAGCAGATTGAGGGGGATCGAACAGCCCCAGCATTTT. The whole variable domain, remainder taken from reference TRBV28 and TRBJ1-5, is DVKVTQSSRYLVKRTGEKVFLECVQDMDHENMFWYRQDPGLGLRLIYFSYDVKMKEKGDIPEGYSVSREKKERFSLILESASTNQTSMYLCASRLRGIEQPQHFGDGTRLSIL.

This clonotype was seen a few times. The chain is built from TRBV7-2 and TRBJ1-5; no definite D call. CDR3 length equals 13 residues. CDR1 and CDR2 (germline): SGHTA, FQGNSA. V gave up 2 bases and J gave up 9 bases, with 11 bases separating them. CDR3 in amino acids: CASSLMGEVPQHF. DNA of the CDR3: TGTGCCAGCAGCTTAATGGGAGAAGTGCCCCAGCATTTT.

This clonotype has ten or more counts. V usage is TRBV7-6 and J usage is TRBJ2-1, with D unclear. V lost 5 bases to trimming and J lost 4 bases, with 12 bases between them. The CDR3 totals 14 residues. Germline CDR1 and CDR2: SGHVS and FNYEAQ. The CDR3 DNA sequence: TGTGCCAGCAGCCCGGGTAGGATATACAATGAGCAGTTCTTC. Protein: CASSPGRIYNEQFF.

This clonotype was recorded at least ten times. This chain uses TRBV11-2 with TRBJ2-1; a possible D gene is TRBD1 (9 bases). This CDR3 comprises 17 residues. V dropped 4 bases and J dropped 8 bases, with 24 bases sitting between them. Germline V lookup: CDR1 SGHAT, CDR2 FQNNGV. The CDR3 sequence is CASSSGGTGRIRDEQFF. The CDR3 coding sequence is TGTGCCAGCAGCTCGGGAGGGACAGGGAGGATCAGGGATGAGCAGTTCTTC. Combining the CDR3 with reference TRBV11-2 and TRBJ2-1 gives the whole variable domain EAGVAQSPRYKIIEKRQSVAFWCNPISGHATLYWYQQILGQGPKLLIQFQNNGVVDDSQLPKDRFSAERLKGVDSTLKIQPAKLEDSAVYLCASSSGGTGRIRDEQFFGPGTRLTVL.

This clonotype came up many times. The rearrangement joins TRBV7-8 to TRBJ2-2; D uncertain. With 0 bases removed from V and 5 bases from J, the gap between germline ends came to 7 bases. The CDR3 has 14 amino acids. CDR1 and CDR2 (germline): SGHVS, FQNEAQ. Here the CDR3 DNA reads TGTGCCAGCAGCTTAGCCCCCCCGACCGGGGAGCTGTTTTTT. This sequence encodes CASSLAPPTGELFF.

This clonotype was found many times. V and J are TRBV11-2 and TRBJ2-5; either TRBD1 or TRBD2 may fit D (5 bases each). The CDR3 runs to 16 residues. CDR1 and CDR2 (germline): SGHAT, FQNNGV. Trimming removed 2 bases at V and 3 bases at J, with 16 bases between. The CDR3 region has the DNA TGTGCCAGCAGCTTACCCTCCGGGACGGCTGAAGAGACCCAGTACTTC. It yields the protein CASSLPSGTAEETQYF.

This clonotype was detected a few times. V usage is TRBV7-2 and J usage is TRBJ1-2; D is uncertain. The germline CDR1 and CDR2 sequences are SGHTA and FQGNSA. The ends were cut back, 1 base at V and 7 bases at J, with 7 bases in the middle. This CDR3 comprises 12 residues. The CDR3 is CASSLVTSGYTF. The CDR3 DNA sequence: TGTGCCAGCAGCTTAGTTACGTCTGGCTACACCTTC.